Listed here are 25 T cell receptor beta chains from one sample, sequenced in a study of beta chain features in type 1 diabetes. Their antigen targets remain unknown. Study observations and caveats: For Type 1 diabetes patients, all four CD4+ subsets carried TCRB CDR3s that were moderately but significantly shorter.

Reverse transcribing all isolated RNA meant expressed TCRB transcripts were sequenced. Profiled with immunoSEQ multiplex PCR; TCRdb holds only in-frame clones, not every one. This table holds about 260,000 clones, around 24% found once. The specimen sequenced was naive CD4+ T cells from blood. All receptors come from a woman aged 25 to 39 with type 1 diabetes.

This clone was seen a few times. This sequence joins TRBV7-6 and TRBJ2-5; 9 bases fit TRBD1. Germline V gives CDR1 SGHVS, CDR2 FNYEAQ. This CDR3 has 15 residues. V trimming: 5 bases; J trimming: 0 bases; junction bases outside the gene matches: 4. The CDR3 DNA is TGTGCCAGCAGCCCGGGACAGGGTTACCAAGAGACCCAGTACTTC. Translated, it gives CASSPGQGYQETQYF.

This clone was picked up a small number of times. The V and J genes are TRBV9 and TRBJ2-1; D call uncertain. This CDR3 comprises 13 residues. Germline V gene data show CDR1 as SGDLS and CDR2 as YYNGEE. The V end lost 1 base, the J end lost 10 bases, and 12 bases lay between the germline ends. The CDR3 loop reads CASSVSSRPEQFF. The CDR3 DNA follows: TGTGCCAGCAGCGTATCGTCGAGGCCCGAGCAGTTCTTC.

The chain couples TRBV5-1 to TRBJ2-6; D remains ambiguous. The CDR3 is 14 amino acids. V lost 3 bases and J 4 bases, leaving 8 bases between the germline ends. Germline-derived CDR1 and CDR2 are SGHRS and YFSETQ. The CDR3 DNA follows: TGCGCCAGCAGCTCCTCGTTCGGGGCCAACGTCCTGACTTTC. Protein product: CASSSSFGANVLTF.

V usage is TRBV29-1 and J usage is TRBJ2-3; TRBD1 might be the D (5 bases). V dropped 0 bases and J dropped 5 bases, with 9 bases sitting between them. Germline values: CDR1 SQVTM, CDR2 ANQGSEA. This CDR3 is built from 13 residues. CDR3 in DNA: TGCAGCGTTGAAGAATGGGGCGGAGATACGCAGTATTTT. This sequence encodes CSVEEWGGDTQYF.

This clone was detected a few times. The chain is built from TRBV28 and TRBJ2-6, with D perhaps matching TRBD2 (7 bases). V was trimmed by 11 bases and J by 4 bases, leaving 21 bases between them. The CDR3 sequence is 16 residues long. Germline loops: CDR1 MDHEN, CDR2 SYDVKM. CDR3 bases: TGTGCCGCTTCGGGGGGCTTCGTCTCGGGGGCCAACGTCCTGACTTTC. The encoded protein is CAASGGFVSGANVLTF. Looking up the rest from reference TRBV28 and TRBJ2-6 gives the full variable domain: DVKVTQSSRYLVKRTGEKVFLECVQDMDHENMFWYRQDPGLGLRLIYFSYDVKMKEKGDIPEGYSVSREKKERFSLILESASTNQTSMYLCAASGGFVSGANVLTFGAGSRLTVL.

This clone turned up a few times. This sequence joins TRBV7-3 and TRBJ2-3; the match to TRBD2 covers 14 bases. CDR3 length equals 16 residues. Losses at the gene ends were 5 bases for V and 4 bases for J; bases not matched to a gene: 5. In germline, CDR1 is SGHTA, CDR2 FQGTGA. The CDR3 sequence: CASSPGLAGEADTQYF. For the CDR3, the DNA is TGTGCCAGCAGCCCGGGACTAGCGGGAGAAGCAGATACGCAGTATTTT.

A few counts support this clone. The V gene is TRBV29-1, the J gene TRBJ2-7; 7 bases line up with TRBD1. This CDR3 has 12 amino acids. J was trimmed by 4 bases and V by 7 bases; bases with no gene match: 7. Germline V CDR1 and CDR2: SQVTM, ANQGSEA. The CDR3 sequence is CSARQGQYEQYF. CDR3 DNA sequence: TGCAGCGCCAGACAGGGTCAGTACGAGCAGTACTTC.

The chain joins TRBV9 to TRBJ1-2; 7 bases are a match to TRBD1. The J segment lost 6 bases and the V segment lost 0 bases, leaving 8 bases of the junction unmatched. The CDR3 is made up of 15 amino acids. In germline, CDR1 is SGDLS, CDR2 YYNGEE. The CDR3 DNA is TGTGCCAGCAGCGTAGGAGACAGGGTGAACAATGGCTACACCTTC. Translation: CASSVGDRVNNGYTF.

This clone occurred a few times. The genes are TRBV5-1 and TRBJ2-5; 8 positions agree with TRBD1. With 2 bases clipped from V and 1 base from J, the junction kept 1 base outside the gene matches. The CDR3 has 14 amino acids. Germline values: CDR1 SGHRS, CDR2 YFSETQ. The CDR3 protein is CASSLQGGQETQYF. The CDR3 bases are TGCGCCAGCAGCTTACAGGGGGGCCAAGAGACCCAGTACTTC.

The V gene is TRBV4-1, the J gene TRBJ2-5, with 7 positions matching TRBD1. Trimming at V came to 3 bases and at J to 5 bases, leaving 12 bases not matched to a gene. CDR1 MGHRA and CDR2 YSYEKL come from the germline V gene. The CDR3 is 16 amino acids. DNA for the CDR3: TGCGCCAGCAGCCAGCGGACAGGACAAAACGGGGAGACCCAGTACTTC. The encoded protein is CASSQRTGQNGETQYF.

This clone was found a few times. The rearrangement uses TRBV28 and TRBJ2-3, with 8 bases fitting TRBD1. Germline V lookup: CDR1 MDHEN, CDR2 SYDVKM. The junction had 7 bases not matched to a gene; V was cut back by 6 bases and J by 5 bases. The CDR3 sequence is 14 residues long. The CDR3 protein is CASSLQGAGDTQYF. In nucleotides, the CDR3 is TGTGCCAGCAGCCTTCAGGGGGCCGGAGATACGCAGTATTTT.

The chain is built from TRBV30 and TRBJ2-2, with D possibly TRBD1 on 6 matching bases. Germline V gene sequence: CDR1 GTSNPN, CDR2 SVGIG (reference sequence). CDR3 length: 16 amino acids. V gave up 8 bases and J gave up 3 bases, with 22 bases separating them. The DNA for the CDR3 is TGTGCCAGCCCGATACACAGGGAGAGGTACACCGGGGAGCTGTTTTTT. It specifies CASPIHRERYTGELFF.

The gene calls are TRBV4-3 and TRBJ2-1; 8 bases line up with TRBD2. With V trimmed by 8 bases and J by 10 bases, 13 bases remained unmatched. CDR1 is LGHNA, CDR2 YSLEER, per germline. The CDR3 runs to 14 residues. The CDR3 nucleotides are TGCGCCAGCTCGATAGCGGGATCTTTGGGGGAGCAGTTCTTC. Residues: CASSIAGSLGEQFF.

Concerning this clone itself: Other DNA sequences in the same sample also yield this CDR3. The chain recombines TRBV4-1 with TRBJ2-2; 7 nucleotides align to TRBD1. V shed 1 base and J 4 bases; nucleotides not matched to a gene: 3. The germline V gene has CDR1 MGHRA and CDR2 YSYEKL. The CDR3 covers 15 residues. The CDR3 DNA sequence: TGCGCCAGCAGCCAAGGGCAGGGGGTCACCGGGGAGCTGTTTTTT. This encodes CASSQGQGVTGELFF.

The chain recombines TRBV28 with TRBJ2-1, with TRBD2 matching over 7 bases. With 6 bases clipped from V and 5 bases from J, the junction kept 7 bases outside the gene matches. CDR3 size: 14 residues. Germline CDR1 reads MDHEN; CDR2 reads SYDVKM. CDR3 protein: CASRPGLRNNEQFF. The CDR3 bases are TGTGCCAGCAGACCGGGACTACGAAACAATGAGCAGTTCTTC.

The rearrangement uses TRBV19 and TRBJ2-1, with D maybe TRBD1 (6 bases). With 8 bases removed from V and 8 bases from J, the gap between germline ends came to 16 bases. The CDR3 covers 13 residues. Germline values: CDR1 LNHDA, CDR2 SQIVND (reference sequence). CDR3 nucleotides: TGTGCCAGTGGGACATCGGGCTTGCATGAGCAGTTCTTC. Its protein is CASGTSGLHEQFF.

V and J are TRBV29-1 and TRBJ1-1, with unresolved D. The germline gives CDR1 SQVTM, CDR2 ANQGSEA. CDR3 length: 10 amino acids. The V and J ends lost 5 bases and 7 bases respectively, with 8 bases between them. As DNA, the CDR3 is TGCAGCGTTTGGCTGGTTGAAGCTTTCTTT. Protein product: CSVWLVEAFF.

This clone was seen only a few times. The chain joins TRBV7-3 to TRBJ2-2; D gene uncertain. V gave up 2 bases and J gave up 9 bases, with 10 bases separating them. Germline assignment: CDR1 SGHTA and CDR2 FQGTGA. The CDR3 is 13 residues long. The CDR3 here is CASSLGQTRELFF. Written as DNA, the CDR3 is TGTGCCAGCAGCTTAGGGCAGACCCGGGAGCTGTTTTTT.

V gene TRBV2 combines with J gene TRBJ2-7; D unclear. Between the trimmed V and J ends, which lost 3 bases and 1 base, there was a span of 10 bases. This CDR3 has 14 residues. Germline V gene lookup returns CDR1 SNHLY and CDR2 FYNNEI. CDR3 sequence reads: CASSDTTVSYEQYF. In DNA form, the CDR3 reads TGTGCCAGCAGTGATACCACGGTTTCCTACGAGCAGTACTTC.

The J gene is TRBJ2-1, the V gene TRBV7-3; D perhaps matches TRBD2 (6 bases). Trimming shortened V by 2 bases and J by 2 bases, and 10 bases separated the two germline ends. The CDR3 is 15 amino acids. From germline, CDR1 is SGHTA and CDR2 FQGTGA. The CDR3 DNA reads TGTGCCAGCAGCTTACTCGGGAGTGCCTACAATGAGCAGTTCTTC. This translates into CASSLLGSAYNEQFF. The variable domain in full, completed from reference TRBV7-3 and TRBJ2-1, reads GAGVSQTPSNKVTEKGKYVELRCDPISGHTALYWYRQSLGQGPEFLIYFQGTGAADDSGLPNDRFFAVRPEGSVSTLKIQRTERGDSAVYLCASSLLGSAYNEQFFGPGTRLTVL.

This rearrangement joins TRBV18 to TRBJ1-5; TRBD1 aligns across 10 bases. CDR3 length: 17 amino acids. V was pared by 3 bases and J by 4 bases, with 9 bases of the junction left unmatched. CDR1 is KGHSH, CDR2 LQKENI, per germline. The CDR3 DNA sequence: TGTGCCAGCTCACCCTCGTTCCGGGACAGGGGAAATCAGCCCCAGCATTTT. Translating gives CASSPSFRDRGNQPQHF.

The chain combines TRBV5-1 with TRBJ1-1, with D unresolved. Germline CDR1 is SGHRS and CDR2 is YFSETQ. There are 14 residues in the CDR3. The ends were cut back, 2 bases at V and 0 bases at J, with 8 bases in the middle. CDR3 nucleotide sequence: TGCGCCAGCAGCTTAGTCGGTATGAACACTGAAGCTTTCTTT. This gives the protein CASSLVGMNTEAFF.

This CDR3 reads CAWSPSGDTIYF. CDR3 sequence (DNA): TGTGCCTGGAGTCCCTCGGGGGACACCATATATTTT. The V and J genes are TRBV30 and TRBJ1-3; D possibly corresponds to TRBD1 (5 bases). Per germline, CDR1 GTSNPN and CDR2 SVGIG (reference sequence). Trimming removed 2 bases from V and 8 bases from J, with 10 bases in between. This CDR3 has 12 amino acids. The whole variable domain, remainder taken from reference TRBV30 and TRBJ1-3, is SQTIHQWPATLVQPVGSPLSLECTVEGTSNPNLYWYRQAAGRGLQLLFYSVGIGQISSEVPQNLSASRPQDRQFILSSKKLLLSDSGFYLCAWSPSGDTIYFGEGSWLTVV.

This clone came up a few times. The V call is TRBV5-1, the J call TRBJ2-3; 10 bases match TRBD1. The germline CDR1 and CDR2 sequences are SGHRS and YFSETQ. The CDR3 has 17 amino acids. J was trimmed by 2 bases and V by 0 bases; bases with no gene match: 6. The CDR3 region has the DNA TGCGCCAGCAGCTTGGAGGGGACAGGGGCCTTCACAGATACGCAGTATTTT. It translates to CASSLEGTGAFTDTQYF. Full variable domain (rest looked up from reference TRBV5-1 and TRBJ2-3): KAGVTQTPRYLIKTRGQQVTLSCSPISGHRSVSWYQQTPGQGLQFLFEYFSETQRNKGNFPGRFSGRQFSNSRSEMNVSTLELGDSALYLCASSLEGTGAFTDTQYFGPGTRLTVL.

The J gene is TRBJ2-7, the V gene TRBV10-3; 11 bases match TRBD2. Per the germline V gene, CDR1 is ENHRY and CDR2 is SYGVKD. The CDR3 extends over 14 amino acids. Trimming at V came to 8 bases and at J to 5 bases, leaving 8 bases not matched to a gene. CDR3 residues: CAIAPTSGSDEQYF. The CDR3 region has the DNA TGTGCCATCGCCCCAACTAGCGGGAGCGACGAGCAGTACTTC.